The entry below describes one T cell receptor beta chain. Its antigen remains unknown. The data originate from a study of T cell responses to AZD1222 COVID-19 vaccine. The repertoire was sequenced with immunoSEQ multiplex PCR; TCRdb's copy has only in-frame clones and lacks some. The table records approximately 150,000 clones, 92% of them present only once. Study-wide points: Regions left unmutated in variants are reportedly the target of nearly half of spike-specific TCRs. White British donors predominated, females outnumbered males, and clonal diversity was possibly underestimated.

The sample consisted of peripheral blood, taken on day 0 of MenACWY control vaccination. The TCR originated in an adult in good health.

The CDR3 here is CASRFPETGGRGQPQHF. DNA of the CDR3: TGTGCCAGCAGGTTCCCAGAAACAGGGGGTCGAGGTCAGCCCCAGCATTTT. The V call is TRBV27, the J call TRBJ1-5, with TRBD1 matching 8 bases. From germline, CDR1 is MNHEY and CDR2 SMNVEV (reference sequence). Losses at the gene ends were 6 bases for V and 6 bases for J; bases not matched to a gene: 16. The CDR3 is 17 residues long.